Sequencing of this T cell receptor beta chain was carried out in a study of T cell repertoires in cytomegalovirus infection. Study-level background: CMV epitopes, recently identified HLA-C-restricted and well-studied HLA-B-restricted, were used. Public TCR beta signature analysis indicated the presence of both CMV infection and matching HLA type. Findings of the study overall: Clonotype analysis showed dominance of the ex vivo response by HLA-C-restricted CMV-specific TCR beta clonotypes. Frequencies of public TCR beta families were cumulated, and this identified carriers of CMV plus the relevant HLA.

As to this clonotype: Its antigen remains unknown.

The CDR3 runs to 14 residues. V lost 5 bases to trimming and J lost 3 bases; unmatched junction nucleotides: 7. CDR1 and CDR2 from the germline V gene are DFQATT and SNEGSKA (reference sequence). TCRdb reprocessed the reads with MiXCR, giving one entry per CDR3 protein. This sample has some 800,000 distinct CDR3 sequences, with almost 30% found just once. The TCR originated in a human donor in good health (CMV status not recorded). Some clones in this sample may be carry-over from other donors' samples. This sample comprised cultured CD8+ T cells from PBMCs, obtained from culture after CMV antigen stimulation. This chain uses TRBV20-1 with TRBJ1-5; TRBD1 matches 7 bases. CDR3 coding DNA: TGCAGTGCTCCGGTAGGGACAGTCAATCAGCCCCAGCATTTT. This translates into CSAPVGTVNQPQHF.